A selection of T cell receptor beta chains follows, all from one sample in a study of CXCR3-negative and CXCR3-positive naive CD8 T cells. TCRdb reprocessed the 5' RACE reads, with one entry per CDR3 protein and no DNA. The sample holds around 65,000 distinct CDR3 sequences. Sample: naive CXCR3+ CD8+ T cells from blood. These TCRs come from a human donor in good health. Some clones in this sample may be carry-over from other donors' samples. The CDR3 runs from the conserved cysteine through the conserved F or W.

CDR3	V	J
CASSLDRQGVTKNIQYF	TRBV11-2	TRBJ2-4
CAISPVKGTEHTGELFF	TRBV10-3	TRBJ2-2
CASSLGPSTDTQYF	TRBV7-2	TRBJ2-3
CASSPRGLAETQYF	TRBV28	TRBJ2-5
CASSLAHPNTGELFF	TRBV7-8	TRBJ2-2
CASRLNSLSYEQYF	TRBV6-2/TRBV6-3	TRBJ2-7
CASSQSWNPGQGAYEQYF	TRBV4-3	TRBJ2-7
CASSLTGFAYEQYF	TRBV6-2/TRBV6-3	TRBJ2-7
CASSGQAGGSTDTQYF	TRBV9	TRBJ2-3
CASSPSRASGGKDEQFF	TRBV13	TRBJ2-1
CASSWERGNEQYF	TRBV7-2	TRBJ2-7
CASSFSPRTGSDTYEQYF	TRBV7-6	TRBJ2-7
CASRPPGAPPPGTEAFF	TRBV7-9	TRBJ1-1
CASSRQGAVSYEQYF	TRBV11-2	TRBJ2-7
CASSDPRQGSSYNEQFF	TRBV7-9	TRBJ2-1
CASRDGTSGGHTDTQYF	TRBV2	TRBJ2-3